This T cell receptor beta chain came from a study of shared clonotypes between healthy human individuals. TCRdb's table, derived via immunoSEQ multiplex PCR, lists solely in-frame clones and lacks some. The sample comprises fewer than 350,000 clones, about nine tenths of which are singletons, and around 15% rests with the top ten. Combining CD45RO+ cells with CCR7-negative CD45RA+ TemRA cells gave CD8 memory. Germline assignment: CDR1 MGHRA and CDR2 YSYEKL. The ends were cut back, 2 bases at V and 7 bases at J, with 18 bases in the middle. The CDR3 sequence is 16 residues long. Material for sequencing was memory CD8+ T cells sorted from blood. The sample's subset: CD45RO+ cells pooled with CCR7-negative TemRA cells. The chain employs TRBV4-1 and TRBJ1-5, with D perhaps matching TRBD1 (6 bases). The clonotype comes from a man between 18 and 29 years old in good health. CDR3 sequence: CASSQIRVTGRQPQHF. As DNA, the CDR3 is TGCGCCAGCAGCCAAATAAGGGTCACAGGGAGACAGCCCCAGCATTTT.